This T cell receptor beta chain was obtained from a study of post-analysis software for immune sequencing data. Study details: The courses of disease that were included comprised relapsing-remitting, secondary progressive and progressive-relapsing multiple sclerosis.

Presence of unique molecular identifiers characterized the TCR beta cDNA libraries. MiXCR was run by TCRdb on the PCR reads, yielding one entry per CDR3 protein. The repertoire holds roughly 870,000 distinct CDR3 sequences, with approximately 53% as singletons. This clonotype showed up just once. The antigen is unknown. The CDR3 is 18 residues long. Germline CDR1 and CDR2: SGHVS and FQNEAQ. After removal of 1 base from V and 0 bases from J, the junction contained 10 bases not matched to a gene. Study-level points and caveats: Versus controls, multiple sclerosis patients showed significantly lower diversity (normalized Chao1). TRBV segments more frequent in patients than in controls numbered about 5 and included TRBV5-6, TRBV5-1 and TRBV20-1.

The clonotype comes from a girl aged 5 to 17 with multiple sclerosis. This chain links TRBV7-8 with TRBJ1-2; 8 bases map to TRBD1. Source material: blood. CDR3 region: CASSLVGAWDRSNYGYTF. The CDR3 DNA follows: TGTGCCAGCAGCTTAGTAGGCGCCTGGGACAGGTCTAACTATGGCTACACCTTC.